Below, 21 T cell receptor beta chains from the same sample are listed, as sequenced in a study of T cells in Graves' hyperthyroidism and ophthalmopathy. RNA transcripts served as the template for amplifying TCR beta CDR3 regions. The HTBI primer set drove a first-round RT-PCR of the TCR CDR3. TCRdb used MiXCR to reprocess the multiplex PCR reads, holding one entry per CDR3 protein. The repertoire holds roughly 360,000 distinct CDR3 sequences, approximately 13% seen once, with roughly 20% in the top ten. Sequencing was carried out using blood. These receptors all come from a man aged 25 to 40 with Graves' hyperthyroidism that later progressed to Graves' ophthalmopathy.

Many counts were recorded for this clonotype. J is TRBJ1-1 and V is TRBV7-8, with 8 bases aligning to TRBD1. The CDR3 length is 14 residues. CDR1 and CDR2 from the germline V gene are SGHVS and FQNEAQ. V lost 6 bases to trimming and J lost 4 bases; unmatched junction nucleotides: 7. CDR3 amino acids: CASRRQGLGTEAFF. CDR3 nucleotides: TGTGCCAGCAGACGACAGGGGCTAGGCACTGAAGCTTTCTTT.

This clonotype occurred many times. CDR3 sequence (DNA): TGTGCCAGCAGCCCAAGCCTTCTATGGACAGGGTGGAACACTGAAGCTTTCTTT. Translated: CASSPSLLWTGWNTEAFF. J is TRBJ1-1 and V is TRBV11-2; TRBD1 aligns across 8 bases. Trimming cost V 5 bases and J 1 base; bases outside gene matches: 15. The CDR3 is made up of 18 amino acids. Germline CDR1 and CDR2: SGHAT and FQNNGV.

DNA for the CDR3: TGTGCCAGCAGCTTAGGAGGGACTAGCGGCGTCTCCTACAATGAGCAGTTCTTC. It encodes CASSLGGTSGVSYNEQFF. The rearrangement joins TRBV7-3 to TRBJ2-1; 11 nucleotides agree with TRBD2. Germline CDR1 is SGHTA and CDR2 is FQGTGA. This CDR3 is built from 18 residues. V shed 2 bases, J shed 0 bases, and the junction held 6 bases outside the gene matches.

This clonotype was picked up a small number of times. The CDR3 DNA sequence: TGTGCCAGCAGTTCCCACGGGCAGGGGGCCACCTACGAGCAGTACTTC. It yields the protein CASSSHGQGATYEQYF. This chain joins TRBV6-5 and TRBJ2-7; 8 bases map to TRBD1. The junction had 10 bases not matched to a gene; V was cut back by 4 bases and J by 2 bases. This CDR3 is 16 amino acids long. From germline, CDR1 is MNHEY and CDR2 SVGAGI.

The V gene is TRBV20-1, the J gene TRBJ2-7, with a weak D call TRBD2 (6 bases). Trimming took 1 base from V and 5 from J, leaving 15 bases between them. Germline assignment: CDR1 DFQATT and CDR2 SNEGSKA (reference sequence). CDR3 length: 14 residues. The CDR3 loop is CSARGGAGNNEQYF. In nucleotides, the CDR3 is TGCAGTGCTAGAGGCGGGGCAGGGAACAACGAGCAGTACTTC.

This clonotype has at least ten counts. The chain carries TRBV2 and TRBJ2-5; 14 nucleotides line up with TRBD2. The CDR3 length is 17 residues. Looked up from germline, CDR1 is SNHLY and CDR2 is FYNNEI. Losses at the gene ends were 6 bases for V and 1 base for J; bases not matched to a gene: 7. The CDR3 loop reads CASRAGLAGALQETQYF. DNA of the CDR3: TGTGCCAGCAGGGCGGGACTAGCGGGGGCCCTCCAAGAGACCCAGTACTTC.

This clonotype was counted at least ten times. The chain combines TRBV6-1 with TRBJ2-7; 8 bases agree with TRBD1. V shed 8 bases, J shed 3 bases, and the junction held 15 bases outside the gene matches. The CDR3 is 16 residues long. Germline CDR1 reads MNHNS; CDR2 reads SASEGT. The CDR3 sequence: CASLDPGQGGGYEQYF. DNA for the CDR3: TGTGCCAGCCTCGATCCCGGACAGGGAGGAGGCTACGAGCAGTACTTC.

This clonotype was found many times. The V and J genes are TRBV28 and TRBJ2-7, with 11 positions matching TRBD2. The CDR3 totals 15 residues. CDR1 is MDHEN and CDR2 is SYDVKM in the germline V gene. V lost 2 bases, J lost 4 bases, and 4 bases stayed unmatched. CDR3 sequence: CASSLESSGGYEQYF. CDR3 bases: TGTGCCAGCAGTTTAGAGTCTAGCGGGGGGTACGAGCAGTACTTC.

This clonotype was recorded at least ten times. This chain connects TRBV2 to TRBJ1-1; 7 bases fit TRBD1. J gave up 1 base and V 1 base, and 9 bases lay outside the gene matches. Germline values: CDR1 SNHLY, CDR2 FYNNEI. The CDR3 has 17 amino acids. The CDR3 loop is CASSEVARGSQNTEAFF. As DNA, the CDR3 is TGTGCCAGCAGTGAAGTCGCCAGGGGGTCCCAGAACACTGAAGCTTTCTTT.

This clonotype was found a few times. This chain uses TRBV28 with TRBJ2-7; D perhaps matches TRBD1 (6 bases). Germline V gene lookup returns CDR1 MDHEN and CDR2 SYDVKM. V was cut by 5 bases and J by 0 bases, with 14 bases left in between. The CDR3 is 15 amino acids. The CDR3 loop is CASSRLQGLSYEQYF. The CDR3 DNA reads TGTGCCAGCAGTCGTCTACAGGGTCTCTCCTACGAGCAGTACTTC.

This clonotype was observed many times. The chain joins TRBV5-6 to TRBJ1-1, with D maybe TRBD1 (5 bases). The CDR3 totals 16 residues. Germline assignment: CDR1 SGHDT and CDR2 YYEEEE. V was clipped by 0 bases and J by 5 bases, with 17 bases between them. The CDR3 spells CASSLAVGVIETEAFF. CDR3 DNA sequence: TGTGCCAGCAGCTTGGCCGTGGGGGTCATAGAAACTGAAGCTTTCTTT. The whole variable domain, remainder taken from reference TRBV5-6 and TRBJ1-1, is DAGVTQSPTHLIKTRGQQVTLRCSPKSGHDTVSWYQQALGQGPQFIFQYYEEEERQRGNFPDRFSGHQFPNYSSELNVNALLLGDSALYLCASSLAVGVIETEAFFGQGTRLTVV.

This clonotype was recorded a few times. The chain links TRBV10-1 to TRBJ2-7; D ambiguous. Germline values: CDR1 WNHNN, CDR2 SYGVQD (reference sequence). CDR3 length: 13 amino acids. The V gene lost 0 bases and the J gene lost 5 bases, with 8 bases spanning the gap. CDR3 sequence: CASSESWGNEQYF. The CDR3 region has the DNA TGCGCCAGCAGTGAGTCGTGGGGTAACGAGCAGTACTTC.

The chain links TRBV5-1 to TRBJ1-1; a weak D match, TRBD1 (5 bases). This CDR3 is built from 14 residues. Germline CDR1 is SGHRS and CDR2 is YFSETQ. The ends were cut back, 4 bases at V and 3 bases at J, with 13 bases in the middle. The DNA for the CDR3 is TGCGCCAGCAGCGGCGACAGTTCCTACACTGAAGCTTTCTTT. Amino acids: CASSGDSSYTEAFF.

Only a few counts were recorded for this clonotype. The CDR3 loop is CSVTTGTGFGYTF. In DNA, the CDR3 is TGCAGCGTTACTACCGGGACAGGGTTTGGCTACACCTTC. The V gene is TRBV29-1, the J gene TRBJ1-2, with 9 bases identical to TRBD1. CDR3 length: 13 residues. Germline assignment: CDR1 SQVTM and CDR2 ANQGSEA. The V gene end was trimmed by 5 bases and the J gene end by 7 bases; junction bases not matched to a gene: 8. Full variable domain (missing parts from reference TRBV29-1 and TRBJ1-2): SAVISQKPSRDICQRGTSLTIQCQVDSQVTMMFWYRQQPGQSLTLIATANQGSEATYESGFVIDKFPISRPNLTFSTLTVSNMSPEDSSIYLCSVTTGTGFGYTFGSGTRLTVV.

This clonotype was detected many times. The V gene is TRBV10-3, the J gene TRBJ2-5, with D perhaps TRBD1 or TRBD2 (5 bases each). CDR1 ENHRY and CDR2 SYGVKD come from the germline V gene. Trimming removed 4 bases at V and 1 base at J, with 7 bases between. The CDR3 is 13 residues long. The CDR3 sequence: CAISVRGQETQYF. CDR3 DNA: TGTGCCATCAGTGTGAGGGGCCAAGAGACCCAGTACTTC.

This clonotype was seen more than once but under ten times. The rearrangement links TRBV7-9 to TRBJ1-2; D uncertain. The CDR3 spans 16 residues. Trimming removed 1 base at V and 0 bases at J, with 12 bases between. CDR1 SEHNR and CDR2 FQNEAQ come from the germline V gene (reference sequence). CDR3 loop: CASSLGGLSANYGYTF. The DNA for the CDR3 is TGTGCCAGCAGCTTAGGTGGACTATCCGCTAACTATGGCTACACCTTC.

This clonotype has more than one count but fewer than ten. The chain links TRBV6-1 to TRBJ2-2, with 7 bases aligning to TRBD1. Trimming cost V 8 bases and J 5 bases; bases outside gene matches: 5. The CDR3 contains 13 residues. Per the germline V gene, CDR1 is MNHNS and CDR2 is SASEGT. The CDR3 nucleotides read TGTGCCAGCCTAAACAGGGGTACCGGGGAGCTGTTTTTT. Its protein is CASLNRGTGELFF.

This clonotype was counted only a few times. V gene TRBV7-2 combines with J gene TRBJ2-3; 7 nucleotides align to TRBD1. CDR1 and CDR2 from the germline V gene are SGHTA and FQGNSA. CDR3 length: 15 residues. The V segment lost 4 bases and the J segment 3 bases; nucleotides outside the gene matches: 7. In DNA form, the CDR3 reads TGTGCCAGCAGCTCCACAGGGGAGTCTACAGATACGCAGTATTTT. This encodes CASSSTGESTDTQYF. The full variable domain, rest sourced from reference TRBV7-2 and TRBJ2-3, is GAGVSQSPSNKVTEKGKDVELRCDPISGHTALYWYRQSLGQGLEFLIYFQGNSAPDKSGLPSDRFSAERTGGSVSTLTIQRTQQEDSAVYLCASSSTGESTDTQYFGPGTRLTVL.

This clonotype was seen repeatedly, ten times or more. This sequence joins TRBV24-1 and TRBJ1-1; D not resolved. V was trimmed by 5 bases and J by 2 bases, leaving 8 bases between them. Germline V gives CDR1 KGHDR, CDR2 SFDVKD. The CDR3 length is 13 residues. The CDR3 sequence is CATSGEENTEAFF. The CDR3 DNA reads as TGTGCCACCAGTGGAGAGGAAAACACTGAAGCTTTCTTT.

This clonotype showed up many times. The gene calls are TRBV11-3 and TRBJ2-1; 8 nucleotides match TRBD1. CDR1 is SGHNT, CDR2 YENEEA, per germline. The V gene end was trimmed by 5 bases and the J gene end by 2 bases; junction bases not matched to a gene: 11. The CDR3 is 17 amino acids. The CDR3 sequence: CASSPQDRDGAYNEQFF. CDR3 nucleotide sequence: TGTGCCAGCAGCCCCCAGGACAGGGATGGTGCCTACAATGAGCAGTTCTTC.

With regard to this clonotype: A much larger clone differs from this one at a single base, so this may be a read error. CDR3 nucleotides: TGTGCCAGCAGCTCGGCCGGACAGGGCAATCAGCCCCAGCATTTT. It specifies CASSSAGQGNQPQHF. The rearrangement uses TRBV5-6 and TRBJ1-5; 7 bases match TRBD1. V shed 3 bases, J shed 2 bases, and the junction held 5 bases outside the gene matches. Germline lookup yields CDR1 SGHDT and CDR2 YYEEEE. The CDR3 has 15 residues.